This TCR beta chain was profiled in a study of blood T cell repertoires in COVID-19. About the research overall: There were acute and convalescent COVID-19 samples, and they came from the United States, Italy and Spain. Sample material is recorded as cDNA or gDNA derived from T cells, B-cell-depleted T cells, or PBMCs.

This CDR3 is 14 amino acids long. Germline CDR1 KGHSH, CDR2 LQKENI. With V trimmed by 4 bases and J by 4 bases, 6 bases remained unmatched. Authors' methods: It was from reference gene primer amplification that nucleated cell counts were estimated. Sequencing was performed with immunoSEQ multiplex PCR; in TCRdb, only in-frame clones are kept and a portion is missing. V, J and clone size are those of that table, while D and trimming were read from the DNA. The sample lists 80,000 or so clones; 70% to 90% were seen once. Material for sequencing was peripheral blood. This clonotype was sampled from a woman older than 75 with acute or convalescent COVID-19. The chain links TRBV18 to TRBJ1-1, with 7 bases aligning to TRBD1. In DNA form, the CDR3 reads TGTGCCAGCTCACGAGAGGGGGCGCGCACTGAAGCTTTCTTT. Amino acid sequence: CASSREGARTEAFF.